This paragraph covers one T cell receptor beta chain sequence. This record comes from a study of blood T cell repertoires in COVID-19. Study summary: Sample material is recorded as cDNA or gDNA derived from T cells, B-cell-depleted T cells, or PBMCs.

Germline V lookup: CDR1 LNHDA, CDR2 SQIVND (reference sequence). There are 16 residues in the CDR3. V shed 6 bases and J shed 3 bases, with 20 bases lying between them. Per the original data handling: Nucleated cell counts were estimated from reference gene primer amplification. Method: immunoSEQ multiplex PCR; TCRdb's copy keeps in-frame clones and lacks some. That table furnishes V, J and clone size, whereas the DNA furnished D and trimming. Of 43,000 or so clones listed, around four fifths are singletons. This TCR came from a woman at least 80 years old with acute or convalescent COVID-19. The sample was peripheral blood. J is TRBJ1-2 and V is TRBV19; possibly TRBD1 for D (6 bases). CDR3 protein: CASSEPGHPDYYGYTF. The CDR3 DNA follows: TGTGCCAGTAGCGAACCGGGACATCCAGATTACTATGGCTACACCTTC.